A selection of T cell receptor beta chains follows, all from one sample in a study of blood T cell repertoires in COVID-19. Clones were sequenced by immunoSEQ multiplex PCR, and TCRdb holds only the in-frame ones, with some missing. The table shows roughly 65,000 clones, with roughly 82% occurring only once. Sequences were obtained from peripheral blood. The receptors here all came from a human donor in a cohort sampled during active COVID-19. Each CDR3 is given with its conserved first and last residue. A D gene is named only where the DNA matches it firmly.

NA TRBJ1-3 TRBV28 TGTGCCAGCAGTACCAGGGCCAGAAACAATGGAAACACCATATATTTT CASSTRARNNGNTIYF
NA TRBJ2-1 TRBV24-1 TGTGCCACCAGTGATTCCGGTACAGGGTATGAGCAGTTCTTC CATSDSGTGYEQFF
NA TRBJ1-1 TRBV19 TGTGCCAGTAGTACCTCATCAGGGGTGAACACTGAAGCTTTCTTT CASSTSSGVNTEAFF
TRBD1 TRBJ2-7 TRBV7-9 TGTGCCAGCAGCGGGAGGGACAGGGGGTCCTACGAGCAGTACTTC CASSGRDRGSYEQYF
TRBD1 TRBJ1-2 TRBV5-1 TGCGCCAGCAGCCTCACAGGGGGCCTGAACTATGGCTACACCTTC CASSLTGGLNYGYTF
TRBD1 TRBJ1-2 TRBV2 TGTGCCAGAACGGGACAGGTGGCAAGGGGTTCGGGCTACACCTTC CARTGQVARGSGYTF
TRBD1 TRBJ1-2 TRBV7-9 TGTGCCAGCAGCTTCGATTATAAGGGGGCCCCTAACTATGGCTACACCTTC CASSFDYKGAPNYGYTF
TRBD1 TRBJ1-5 TRBV18 TGTGCCAGCTCACCACCCCAGGGACAGGGAGGGCATCAGCCCCAGCATTTT CASSPPQGQGGHQPQHF
NA TRBJ1-2 TRBV2 TGTGCCAGCAGGACAGCCGCTAACTATGGCTACACCTTC CASRTAANYGYTF
NA TRBJ2-1 TRBV5-1 TGCGCCAGCAGCTTGTTTACCAGCGGAAGCTCCTACAATGAGCAGTTCTTC CASSLFTSGSSYNEQFF
NA TRBJ1-4 TRBV27 TGTGCCAGCAGTCCGGGGCTACCTGGGGGGGCAGCTAATGAAAAACTGTTTTTT CASSPGLPGGAANEKLFF
TRBD1 TRBJ2-5 TRBV7-2 TGTGCCAGCAGCTTATCCCGGACAGGGGGAGGGGGGAAGACCCAGTACTTC CASSLSRTGGGGKTQYF
NA TRBJ1-2 TRBV5-6 TGTGCCAGCAGCACTGACAGGAGCTCCTATGGCTACACCTTC CASSTDRSSYGYTF